These 27 T cell receptor beta chains came from one sample sequenced in a study of OX40 agonist ivuxolimab in advanced cancers. Method: immunoSEQ multiplex PCR; TCRdb's copy keeps in-frame clones and lacks some. The sample records tens of thousands of clones, around 90% being singletons. Sequencing was performed on CD4+ or CD8+ T cells sorted from blood, taken in a trial of the OX40 agonist ivuxolimab. These receptors came from an adult with an advanced solid tumor such as melanoma, head and neck, liver or kidney cancer.

This rearrangement joins TRBV2 to TRBJ1-2; 7 bases are shared with TRBD1. Germline CDR1 is SNHLY and CDR2 is FYNNEI. V shed 4 bases, J shed 3 bases, and the junction held 5 bases outside the gene matches. The CDR3 length is 14 residues. The CDR3: CASSGRGADYGYTF. The CDR3 DNA reads TGTGCCAGCAGTGGCAGGGGGGCGGACTATGGCTACACCTTC. Supplemented by reference TRBV2 and TRBJ1-2, the full variable domain reads EPEVTQTPSHQVTQMGQEVILRCVPISNHLYFYWYRQILGQKVEFLVSFYNNEISEKSEIFDDQFSVERPDGSNFTLKIRSTKLEDSAMYFCASSGRGADYGYTFGSGTRLTVV.

The chain couples TRBV25-1 to TRBJ1-2, with D hard to call. V was pared by 8 bases and J by 1 base, with 8 bases between. The CDR3 covers 12 residues. CDR1 is MGHDK and CDR2 is SYGVNS in the germline V gene. In DNA, the CDR3 is TGTGCCAGCTACGGATATAACTATGGCTACACCTTC. Translating gives CASYGYNYGYTF.

The chain joins TRBV7-9 to TRBJ1-1; D is perhaps TRBD1 (5 bases). This CDR3 is built from 14 residues. Deletions cut 2 bases from V and 1 base from J, with 8 bases between. The germline V gene encodes CDR1 SEHNR and CDR2 FQNEAQ (reference sequence). CDR3 sequence (DNA): TGTGCCAGCAGCTTACAGGGACGGAACACTGAAGCTTTCTTT. Translation gives CASSLQGRNTEAFF.

The V and J genes are TRBV15 and TRBJ1-5; D is uncertain. Germline-derived CDR1 and CDR2 are LNHNV and YYDKDF (reference sequence). This CDR3 spans 16 amino acids. Trimming took 5 bases from V and 0 from J, leaving 14 bases between them. This CDR3 is CATSLSLTNSNQPQHF. CDR3 nucleotide sequence: TGTGCCACCAGCCTCAGCCTAACGAATAGCAATCAGCCCCAGCATTTT.

This sequence joins TRBV7-3 and TRBJ2-7; D is perhaps TRBD1 (5 bases). V was trimmed by 5 bases and J by 1 base, leaving 21 bases between them. Germline V lookup: CDR1 SGHTA, CDR2 FQGTGA. This CDR3 spans 17 amino acids. The CDR3 region has the DNA TGTGCCAGCAGCCCCGGCGGTCAGGGCTTAAGATCCTACGAGCAGTACTTC. Protein: CASSPGGQGLRSYEQYF.

This chain joins TRBV28 and TRBJ2-7; maybe TRBD1 (6 bases). CDR3 length: 15 amino acids. V lost 5 bases, J lost 2 bases, and 16 bases lay in between. Looked up from germline, CDR1 is MDHEN and CDR2 is SYDVKM. The CDR3 DNA sequence: TGTGCCAGCAGTCCTAGACAGGCTCGAACCTACGAGCAGTACTTC. Protein: CASSPRQARTYEQYF.

This rearrangement joins TRBV10-3 to TRBJ2-1; D might be TRBD1 (5 bases). V lost 2 bases and J lost 9, with 8 bases in between. Germline CDR1 is ENHRY and CDR2 is SYGVKD. CDR3 length: 12 amino acids. This chain's CDR3 is CAISETGAEQFF. For the CDR3, the DNA is TGTGCCATCAGTGAGACAGGCGCTGAGCAGTTCTTC.

V is TRBV4-2 and J is TRBJ1-2, with D unresolved. This CDR3 is 15 amino acids long. Trimming stripped 1 base from V and 5 bases from J, with 14 bases between. Germline V CDR1 and CDR2: LGHNA, YNFKEQ. CDR3 coding DNA: TGTGCCAGCAGCCAAGGCGCAGGTGGATTATATGGCTACACCTTC. This translates into CASSQGAGGLYGYTF.

The V gene is TRBV6-5, the J gene TRBJ1-2; perhaps TRBD1 as D (6 bases). The germline CDR1 and CDR2 sequences are MNHEY and SVGAGI. Trimming cost V 1 base and J 9 bases, with 12 bases left between them. The CDR3 spans 13 residues. CDR3 bases: TGTGCCAGCAGTTACTTTCAGGGGACCAGCTACACCTTC. It specifies CASSYFQGTSYTF.

This clone was observed once. The rearrangement joins TRBV30 to TRBJ1-5; tentative D call: TRBD1 (5 bases). The germline V and J ends were trimmed by 6 bases and 1 base, with 10 bases remaining between them. The CDR3 runs 13 residues. CDR1 and CDR2 (germline): GTSNPN, SVGIG (reference sequence). The CDR3 loop reads CACEWGSNQPQHF. DNA for the CDR3: TGTGCCTGTGAATGGGGGAGCAATCAGCCCCAGCATTTT.

The chain combines TRBV7-9 with TRBJ2-7, with D hard to call. Trimming took off 5 bases at V and 2 bases at J, with 13 bases between the two ends. Germline loops: CDR1 SEHNR, CDR2 FQNEAQ (reference sequence). The CDR3 covers 14 residues. The CDR3 sequence: CASSLGSEAYEQYF. Here the CDR3 DNA reads TGTGCCAGCAGCCTCGGTAGTGAGGCCTACGAGCAGTACTTC. The variable domain in full, completed from reference TRBV7-9 and TRBJ2-7, reads DTGVSQNPRHKITKRGQNVTFRCDPISEHNRLYWYRQTLGQGPEFLTYFQNEAQLEKSRLLSDRFSAERPKGSFSTLEIQRTEQGDSAMYLCASSLGSEAYEQYFGPGTRLTVT.

The rearrangement links TRBV5-5 to TRBJ2-7; 8 bases agree with TRBD2. Trimming removed 4 bases from V and 2 bases from J; junction bases left unmatched: 14. Germline V gene lookup returns CDR1 SGHKS and CDR2 YYEKEE (reference sequence). The CDR3 contains 17 residues. The CDR3 loop is CASSPAGVRGEAYEQYF. The CDR3 coding sequence is TGTGCCAGCAGCCCAGCGGGGGTCCGAGGGGAAGCCTACGAGCAGTACTTC.

The rearrangement uses TRBV7-6 and TRBJ1-3; D unclear. The CDR3 is 15 residues long. V was trimmed by 1 base and J by 4 bases, leaving 11 bases between them. Germline values: CDR1 SGHVS, CDR2 FNYEAQ. CDR3 nucleotide sequence: TGTGCCAGCAGCTTAGACCGCTCGGGGGGAAACACCATATATTTT. It yields the protein CASSLDRSGGNTIYF.

This chain connects TRBV7-3 to TRBJ2-1; the D is unclear. Trimming stripped 3 bases from V and 1 base from J, with 10 bases between. The CDR3 is 15 residues long. Germline CDR1 and CDR2: SGHTA and FQGTGA. The CDR3 is CASSLGSESYNEQFF. The DNA for the CDR3 is TGTGCCAGCAGCTTGGGCAGCGAGTCCTACAATGAGCAGTTCTTC.

The CDR3 spells CASRDTEAFF. In DNA form, the CDR3 reads TGTGCCAGCAGGGACACTGAAGCTTTCTTT. This rearrangement joins TRBV6-7 to TRBJ1-1, with D hard to call. TRBV6-7 is an ORF, and what it does is uncertain. The V end was cut by 6 bases, the J end by 3 bases, with 2 bases between. The CDR3 spans 10 residues.

The V and J genes are TRBV11-2 and TRBJ2-1, with 10 bases identical to TRBD1. The CDR3 is 14 amino acids. The germline gives CDR1 SGHAT, CDR2 FQNNGV. Unmatched junction bases numbered 5, after V lost 3 bases and J lost 9 bases. The CDR3 nucleotides read TGTGCCAGCAGCTTCGACAGGGGGCGCGGTGAGCAGTTCTTC. Amino acids: CASSFDRGRGEQFF.

The chain recombines TRBV4-1 with TRBJ1-1; D is unclear. This CDR3 has 15 residues. Looked up from germline, CDR1 is MGHRA and CDR2 is YSYEKL. Trimming pared 2 bases from V and 1 base from J, leaving 11 bases between. CDR3 DNA sequence: TGCGCCAGCAGCCAACCCCTTAGAGGGAACACTGAAGCTTTCTTT. Its protein product is CASSQPLRGNTEAFF.

The J gene is TRBJ2-7, the V gene TRBV5-1, with D hard to call. V shed 1 base and J shed 1 base, with 15 bases lying between them. Germline assignment: CDR1 SGHRS and CDR2 YFSETQ. The CDR3 contains 16 residues. CDR3 nucleotide sequence: TGCGCCAGCAGCTTGTGGGTCGGCGACATTTCCTACGAGCAGTACTTC. This gives the protein CASSLWVGDISYEQYF.

The CDR3 DNA follows: TGCAGTGCTAGATCCGTACTGGAAGCTTTCTTT. Amino acid sequence: CSARSVLEAFF. The V call is TRBV20-1, the J call TRBJ1-1; D gene ambiguous. The V gene lost 2 bases and the J gene lost 8 bases, with 9 bases spanning the gap. CDR1 and CDR2 from the germline V gene are DFQATT and SNEGSKA (reference sequence). The CDR3 runs to 11 residues.

The chain joins TRBV27 to TRBJ2-2; TRBD2 aligns across 8 bases. From germline, CDR1 is MNHEY and CDR2 SMNVEV (reference sequence). J gave up 6 bases and V 7 bases, and 7 bases lay outside the gene matches. This CDR3 is 14 amino acids long. CDR3 sequence (DNA): TGTGCCAGCACCGGGACTAGTGGAGCCGGGGAGCTGTTTTTT. Residues: CASTGTSGAGELFF.

The chain is built from TRBV19 and TRBJ2-3; D is unresolved. Germline CDR1 is LNHDA and CDR2 is SQIVND (reference sequence). With 0 bases removed from V and 2 bases from J, the gap between germline ends came to 12 bases. The CDR3 totals 16 residues. The CDR3 reads CASSIDGFYPTDTQYF. CDR3 bases: TGTGCCAGTAGTATAGATGGATTCTACCCCACAGATACGCAGTATTTT.

J is TRBJ2-4 and V is TRBV5-1; TRBD2 matches at 7 bases. The CDR3 is 13 amino acids. Germline V lookup: CDR1 SGHRS, CDR2 YFSETQ. Unmatched junction bases numbered 9, after V lost 8 bases and J lost 7 bases. CDR3: CARTTSRRNIQYF. The CDR3 nucleotides read TGCGCCAGAACGACTAGCAGAAGGAACATTCAGTACTTC.

The rearrangement uses TRBV25-1 and TRBJ2-2; 9 bases agree with TRBD2. J gave up 4 bases and V 2 bases, and 5 bases lay outside the gene matches. The germline V gene encodes CDR1 MGHDK and CDR2 SYGVNS. There are 16 residues in the CDR3. CDR3 loop: CASSELAGLGTGELFF. CDR3 coding DNA: TGTGCCAGCAGTGAACTAGCGGGATTAGGCACCGGGGAGCTGTTTTTT.

The chain has TRBV5-1 and TRBJ2-5, with TRBD1 as a possible D gene (5 bases). The germline gives CDR1 SGHRS, CDR2 YFSETQ. The CDR3 totals 15 residues. Between the trimmed V and J ends, which lost 2 bases and 3 bases, there was a span of 14 bases. CDR3 sequence reads: CASSLPGQGKETQYF. The DNA of the CDR3 is TGCGCCAGCAGCTTACCGGGCCAGGGAAAAGAGACCCAGTACTTC.

The CDR3 sequence is CASSFAPARSDEQYF. The DNA of the CDR3 is TGCGCCAGCAGCTTCGCTCCCGCGAGGTCTGACGAGCAGTACTTC. This chain uses TRBV5-1 with TRBJ2-7; the D is unclear. Between the trimmed V and J ends, which lost 2 bases and 5 bases, there was a span of 17 bases. The CDR3 is made up of 15 amino acids. The V gene's germline CDR1 is SGHRS and CDR2 YFSETQ.

The chain recombines TRBV5-6 with TRBJ2-3; TRBD1 matches 11 bases. The CDR3 is made up of 15 amino acids. With 4 bases clipped from V and 4 bases from J, the junction kept 5 bases outside the gene matches. In germline, CDR1 is SGHDT, CDR2 YYEEEE. The CDR3 coding sequence is TGTGCCAGCAGCACCGGGACAGGGGGTGCAGATACGCAGTATTTT. It translates to CASSTGTGGADTQYF.

The genes are TRBV15 and TRBJ2-7, with D maybe TRBD2 (6 bases). Germline V lookup: CDR1 LNHNV, CDR2 YYDKDF (reference sequence). V lost 3 bases to trimming and J lost 2 bases, with 14 bases between them. This CDR3 has 15 residues. CDR3 bases: TGTGCCACCAGCAGGGAAGGCGCGGGACCCTACGAGCAGTACTTC. Protein product: CATSREGAGPYEQYF.